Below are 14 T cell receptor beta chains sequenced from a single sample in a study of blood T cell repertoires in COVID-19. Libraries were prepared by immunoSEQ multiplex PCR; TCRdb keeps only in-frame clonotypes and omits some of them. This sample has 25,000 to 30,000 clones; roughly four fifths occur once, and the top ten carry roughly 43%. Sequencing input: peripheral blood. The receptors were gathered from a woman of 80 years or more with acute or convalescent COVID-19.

CDR3 sequence: CASSTGVSGNTIYF. As DNA, the CDR3 is TGTGCCAGCAGCACCGGGGTTTCTGGAAACACCATATATTTT. The chain carries TRBV7-9 and TRBJ1-3, with D unresolved. The V end was cut by 5 bases, the J end by 1 base, with 9 bases between. Germline V CDR1 and CDR2: SEHNR, FQNEAQ (reference sequence). This CDR3 has 14 amino acids.

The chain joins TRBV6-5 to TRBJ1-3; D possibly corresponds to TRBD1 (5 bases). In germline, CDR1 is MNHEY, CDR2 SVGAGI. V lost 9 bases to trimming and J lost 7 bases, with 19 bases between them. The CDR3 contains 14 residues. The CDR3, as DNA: TGTGCCAGTTGGGGCCCTGCCGCGGGGAACACCATATATTTT. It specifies CASWGPAAGNTIYF.

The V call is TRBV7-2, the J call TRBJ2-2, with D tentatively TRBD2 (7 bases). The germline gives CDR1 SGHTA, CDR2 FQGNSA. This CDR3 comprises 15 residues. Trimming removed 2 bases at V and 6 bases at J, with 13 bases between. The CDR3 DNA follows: TGTGCCAGCAGCTTATCGGGGGGCCGGGCCGGGGAGCTGTTTTTT. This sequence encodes CASSLSGGRAGELFF.

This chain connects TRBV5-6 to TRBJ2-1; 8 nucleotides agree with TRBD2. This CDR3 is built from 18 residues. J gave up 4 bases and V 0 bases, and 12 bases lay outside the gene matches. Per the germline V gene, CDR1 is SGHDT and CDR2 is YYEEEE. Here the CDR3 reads CASSLDRESGRVYNEQFF. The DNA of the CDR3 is TGTGCCAGCAGCTTGGACAGGGAGAGCGGGAGAGTTTACAATGAGCAGTTCTTC.

CDR3 sequence: CASSVWGRDQPQHF. Written as DNA, the CDR3 is TGTGCCAGCAGTGTCTGGGGGAGGGATCAGCCCCAGCATTTT. V usage is TRBV2 and J usage is TRBJ1-5; tentative D call: TRBD1 (5 bases). Germline V gene lookup returns CDR1 SNHLY and CDR2 FYNNEI. V was pared by 4 bases and J by 5 bases, with 12 bases between. The CDR3 length is 14 residues.

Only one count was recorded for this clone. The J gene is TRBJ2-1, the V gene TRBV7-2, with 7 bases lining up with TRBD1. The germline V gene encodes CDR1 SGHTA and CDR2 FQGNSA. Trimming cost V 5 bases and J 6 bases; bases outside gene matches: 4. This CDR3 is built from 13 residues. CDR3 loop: CASSRDRVNEQFF. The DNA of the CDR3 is TGTGCCAGCAGCCGCGACAGGGTCAATGAGCAGTTCTTC.

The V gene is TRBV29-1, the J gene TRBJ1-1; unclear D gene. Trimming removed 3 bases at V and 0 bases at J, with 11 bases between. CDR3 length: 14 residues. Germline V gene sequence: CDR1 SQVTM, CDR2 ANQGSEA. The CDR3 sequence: CSVERNIMNTEAFF. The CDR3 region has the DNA TGCAGCGTTGAGAGGAATATCATGAACACTGAAGCTTTCTTT.

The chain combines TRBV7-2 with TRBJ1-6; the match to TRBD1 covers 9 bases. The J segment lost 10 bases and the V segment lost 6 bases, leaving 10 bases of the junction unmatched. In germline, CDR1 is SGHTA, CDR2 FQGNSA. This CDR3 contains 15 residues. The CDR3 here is CASRFNRGLVSPLHF. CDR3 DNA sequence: TGTGCCAGCAGATTTAACAGGGGGCTTGTGTCACCCCTCCACTTT.

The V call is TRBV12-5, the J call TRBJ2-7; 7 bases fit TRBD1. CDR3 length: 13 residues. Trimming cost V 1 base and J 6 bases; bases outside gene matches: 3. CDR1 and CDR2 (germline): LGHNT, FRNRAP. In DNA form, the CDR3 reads TGTGCTAGTGGTTTGGCAGGGGGTCCCGAGCAGTACTTC. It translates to CASGLAGGPEQYF.

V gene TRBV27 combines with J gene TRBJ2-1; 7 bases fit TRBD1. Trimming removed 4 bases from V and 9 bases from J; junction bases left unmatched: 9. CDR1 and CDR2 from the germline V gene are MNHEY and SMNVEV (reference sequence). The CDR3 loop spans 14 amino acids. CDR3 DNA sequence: TGTGCCAGCAGTTCATTACAGGGGTTAGGTGAGCAGTTCTTC. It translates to CASSSLQGLGEQFF.

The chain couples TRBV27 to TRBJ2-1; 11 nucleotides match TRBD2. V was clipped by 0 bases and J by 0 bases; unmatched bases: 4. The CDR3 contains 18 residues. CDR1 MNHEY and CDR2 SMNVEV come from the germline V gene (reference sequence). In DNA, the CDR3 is TGTGCCAGCAGTTTATCCCCTCTAGCGGGGGGCTCCTACAATGAGCAGTTCTTC. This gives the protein CASSLSPLAGGSYNEQFF.

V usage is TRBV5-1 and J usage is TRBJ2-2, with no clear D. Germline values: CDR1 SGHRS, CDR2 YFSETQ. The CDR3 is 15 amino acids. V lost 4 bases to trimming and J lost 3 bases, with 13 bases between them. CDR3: CASSPGARDTGELFF. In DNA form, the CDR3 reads TGCGCCAGCAGCCCGGGTGCTAGAGACACCGGGGAGCTGTTTTTT.

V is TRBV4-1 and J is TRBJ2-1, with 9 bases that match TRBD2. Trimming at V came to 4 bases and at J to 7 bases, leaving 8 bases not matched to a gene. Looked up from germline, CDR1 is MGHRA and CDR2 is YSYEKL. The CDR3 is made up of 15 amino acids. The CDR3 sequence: CASSLELAGYNEQFF. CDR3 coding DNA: TGCGCCAGCAGCCTAGAGCTAGCGGGGTATAATGAGCAGTTCTTC.

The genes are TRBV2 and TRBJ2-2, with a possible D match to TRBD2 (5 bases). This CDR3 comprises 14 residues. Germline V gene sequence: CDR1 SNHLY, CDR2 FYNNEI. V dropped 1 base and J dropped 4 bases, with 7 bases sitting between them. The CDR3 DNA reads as TGTGCCAGCAGTGAAGTACGGGGCACCGGGGAGCTGTTTTTT. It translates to CASSEVRGTGELFF.